This TCR beta chain is drawn from a study of T cells in localized non-small cell lung cancer. Assay: immunoSEQ multiplex PCR; the TCRdb copy retains only in-frame clones and omits some. The sample has about 59,000 clones; approximately 90% are singletons. This TCR came from a man between 40 and 69 years old with stage I squamous cell lung carcinoma. Source: peripheral blood, taken before any cancer treatment.

The chain's CDR3 is CASSQDRFQETQYF. The CDR3 nucleotides are TGTGCCAGCAGCCAAGATCGGTTTCAAGAGACCCAGTACTTC. The chain links TRBV14 to TRBJ2-5; D remains ambiguous. Trimming took off 0 bases at V and 2 bases at J, with 7 bases between the two ends. This CDR3 spans 14 amino acids. Germline V gives CDR1 SGHDN, CDR2 FVKESK.